This is a list of T cell receptor beta chains from one sample in a study of blood T cell repertoires in COVID-19. Assay: immunoSEQ multiplex PCR; the TCRdb copy retains only in-frame clones and omits some. The data show some 110,000 clones, 71% seen once. Sample: peripheral blood. All receptors come from a human donor with acute or convalescent COVID-19. The donor label of this sample is uncertain. The conserved cysteine and the conserved F or W are not part of the CDR3 here. The order of the fields is V gene, J gene, clone size, D gene, CDR3 protein. The D gene is left open where the match is weak. A row's size may be missing; if present it is once, few, many or a size class.

TRBV5-8	TRBJ1-2	-	-	ASSASPSPNYGYT
TRBV2	TRBJ2-1	-	TRBD1	ASSVDRGQNEQF
TRBV5-4	TRBJ2-3	-	-	ASSLDISTDTQY
TRBV7-8	TRBJ1-1	-	-	ASSPIIWGQGDTEAF
TRBV7-9	TRBJ2-4	many	TRBD2	ASSPGGVNIQY
TRBV5-1	TRBJ1-2	-	TRBD1	ASSLTGAYGYT
TRBV6-5	TRBJ1-2	-	TRBD1	ASSYSISTGVYGYT
TRBV7-8	TRBJ1-2	-	TRBD1	ASSPGTGIREGYT
TRBV6-5	TRBJ2-4	-	-	ASSQRRGKNIQY
TRBV4-1	TRBJ1-6	-	-	ASSQETGFNSPLH
TRBV18	TRBJ2-7	few	-	ASSPETGKQY
TRBV2	TRBJ1-2	-	-	ASSVQGLSYGYT
TRBV28	TRBJ1-6	-	-	ASSPHSNSPLH
TRBV19	TRBJ2-5	-	-	ASSLLGGATETQY
TRBV5-6	TRBJ1-4	-	-	ASSTTGYREKLF
TRBV3-1/TRBV3-2	TRBJ1-4	few	-	ASSQDIGALGEKLF
TRBV4-1	TRBJ2-7	-	-	ASSPFPGQTYEQY
TRBV1	TRBJ2-2	many	-	TSSQGGESNTGELF
TRBV7-8	TRBJ2-3	-	-	ASALVPYTDTQY
TRBV19	TRBJ2-2	-	-	ASSIVANTGELF
TRBV9	TRBJ2-6	-	-	ASSGFSRRTGANVLT
TRBV5-1	TRBJ2-5	-	-	ASSSLASDIQETQY
TRBV9	TRBJ1-6	-	TRBD1	ASSVGGRTGNSPLH
TRBV7-8	TRBJ2-6	-	-	ASSRGNSGANVLT
TRBV28	TRBJ2-1	-	-	ATFSEGAVNTYNEQF
TRBV7-8	TRBJ1-3	few	-	ASSHRGSGNTIY
TRBV28	TRBJ1-2	once	-	AITGRGAYGYT
TRBV7-3	TRBJ2-7	-	-	ASSLTGGADEQY
TRBV6-5	TRBJ2-2	-	-	ASSYSRGELF
TRBV5-5	TRBJ2-4	-	TRBD1	ASSSGQGGVKNIQY
TRBV30	TRBJ1-5	-	-	AWSVGAQPQH
TRBV9	TRBJ1-4	-	-	ASSVGSATNEKLF
TRBV3-1/TRBV3-2	TRBJ2-5	-	TRBD2	ASSQASGGHRETQY
TRBV6-4	TRBJ1-1	few	-	ASSPDRGIGTEAF
TRBV30	TRBJ1-4	-	-	AWSGGWGEKLF
TRBV27	TRBJ1-4	-	-	ASSLSQGSEKLF
TRBV3-1/TRBV3-2	TRBJ2-3	once	TRBD2	ASSSGGYTQY
TRBV19	TRBJ2-7	few	-	ASRIAAVSSYEQY
TRBV7-2	TRBJ1-6	-	TRBD1	ASSPGQVRMSYNSPLH
TRBV7-2	TRBJ2-1	once	TRBD2	ASTRVAGGYNEQF
TRBV25-1	TRBJ2-2	-	-	ASSTAGELF
TRBV21-1	TRBJ1-1	-	-	ASSKERVGDTEAF
TRBV28	TRBJ1-4	few	TRBD1	ASSPGDRKSEKLF
TRBV7-9	TRBJ2-1	-	TRBD2	ASSFSRGGFNEQF
TRBV6-1	TRBJ2-3	few	-	ASSENGLPTVTDTQY
TRBV30	TRBJ1-5	-	-	AWSAEGIQPQH
TRBV3-1/TRBV3-2	TRBJ1-2	-	-	ATSGGVKVNYGYT
TRBV7-2	TRBJ2-7	-	-	ASSRSLMDSSYEQY
TRBV18	TRBJ1-5	-	-	ASSSRGGVANQPQH
TRBV2	TRBJ1-4	-	-	ATTSQAQYGKLF
TRBV30	TRBJ1-6	-	-	AWSVGIHNSPLH
TRBV7-9	TRBJ2-2	few	TRBD2	ASSFPTGGGGDTGELF
TRBV5-6	TRBJ1-2	few	-	ASSLGLAGPGYT
TRBV5-1	TRBJ1-4	-	TRBD1	ASSIGQATTNEKLF
TRBV6-5	TRBJ2-6	-	-	ASMRVSGANVLT
TRBV5-1	TRBJ2-1	-	TRBD2	ASSLVWGGVFSYNEQF
TRBV18	TRBJ2-5	-	-	ASSPRTGPQETQY
TRBV6-4	TRBJ1-1	few	-	ASSRAPGTEAF
TRBV9	TRBJ1-4	-	TRBD1	ASSPGQGGEKLF
TRBV2	TRBJ2-3	-	TRBD1	ASRGDRLYTDTQY